This TCR beta chain was captured in a study of blood T cell repertoires in COVID-19. Turning to the study itself: From the United States, Italy and Spain came samples of acute and convalescent COVID-19. The cDNA or gDNA used as material had been derived from T cells, B-cell-depleted T cells, or PBMCs.

Authors' processing steps: Cell counts per sample came from amplifying reference gene primers. The repertoire was sequenced with immunoSEQ multiplex PCR; TCRdb's copy has only in-frame clones and lacks some. D and trimming were read from the DNA, whereas the V and J calls and clone size are those reported in that table. Counted here are around 220,000 clones, 75% to 90% occurring once; the ten biggest clones make up approximately 8.4%. Seattle patient enrollment occurred during active infection, with longitudinal follow-up thereafter. The sequencing input was peripheral blood. This receptor was identified in a woman of 80 years or more with COVID-19, enrolled during active disease.

The CDR3 here is CASSQDRLAAYNEQFF. The DNA of the CDR3 is TGCGCCAGCAGCCAAGACCGACTAGCGGCTTACAATGAGCAGTTCTTC. The chain recombines TRBV4-1 with TRBJ2-1, with TRBD2 matching over 9 bases. The V and J ends lost 0 bases and 4 bases, in that order; junction bases with no gene match: 4. The CDR3 extends over 16 amino acids. Germline V gene lookup returns CDR1 MGHRA and CDR2 YSYEKL.